The 32 T cell receptor beta chains reported below all come from one sample, sequenced in a study of molecular identifiers for immune sequencing clone quantification. TCRdb re-analysed the PCR reads in MiXCR, keeping a single row per CDR3 protein. The data hold about half a million distinct CDR3 sequences, with about a fifth observed a single time. The source material was naive CD8+ T cells from blood, with Jurkat cell RNA spiked in. The subset is: FACS-sorted CD8+CD4-CCR7+CD45RA+ naive T cells. The receptors were gathered from a human donor in good health. Some libraries in this study had Jurkat cell RNA spiked in.

This chain links TRBV30 with TRBJ1-1; TRBD1 might be the D (6 bases). Trimming took 5 bases from V and 1 from J, leaving 14 bases between them. Germline V lookup: CDR1 GTSNPN, CDR2 SVGIG (reference sequence). This CDR3 has 14 amino acids. DNA of the CDR3: TGTGCCTGGCTTCCGGGACACCCGAACACTGAAGCTTTCTTT. It yields the protein CAWLPGHPNTEAFF. The whole variable domain, remainder taken from reference TRBV30 and TRBJ1-1, is SQTIHQWPATLVQPVGSPLSLECTVEGTSNPNLYWYRQAAGRGLQLLFYSVGIGQISSEVPQNLSASRPQDRQFILSSKKLLLSDSGFYLCAWLPGHPNTEAFFGQGTRLTVV.

In its sample, this clonotype was seen many times. The chain uses TRBV20-1 and TRBJ2-7; D is unresolved. Germline-derived CDR1 and CDR2 are DFQATT and SNEGSKA (reference sequence). V was pared by 6 bases and J by 1 base, with 22 bases between. The length of the CDR3 is 16 residues. The CDR3 protein is CSADQRISSASYEQYF. DNA for the CDR3: TGCAGTGCGGACCAGCGAATCAGTTCGGCGTCCTACGAGCAGTACTTC.

There are a few counts of this clonotype. The V call is TRBV20-1, the J call TRBJ2-7, with D possibly TRBD2 on 5 matching bases. Trimming took 0 bases from V and 0 from J, leaving 12 bases between them. The CDR3 contains 15 residues. Germline V gene sequence: CDR1 DFQATT, CDR2 SNEGSKA (reference sequence). CDR3 protein: CSARDTGVNSYEQYF. The CDR3 DNA reads TGCAGTGCTAGAGATACCGGGGTCAACTCCTACGAGCAGTACTTC.

This clonotype was seen a handful of times. The chain carries TRBV7-9 and TRBJ2-7; D is perhaps TRBD1 or TRBD2 (6 bases each). The V gene lost 6 bases and the J gene lost 6 bases, with 18 bases spanning the gap. CDR3 length: 14 amino acids. Per germline, CDR1 SEHNR and CDR2 FQNEAQ (reference sequence). CDR3 in DNA: TGTGCCAGCAGTCAACAGGGACTGGGCCTCGAGCAGTACTTC. Translation gives CASSQQGLGLEQYF.

This clonotype showed up just a few times. The chain links TRBV27 to TRBJ2-1; D tentatively reads TRBD1 or TRBD2 (6 bases each). Per the germline V gene, CDR1 is MNHEY and CDR2 is SMNVEV (reference sequence). The CDR3 runs to 14 residues. V lost 4 bases and J lost 6, with 13 bases in between. CDR3 amino acids: CASSYPGAINEQFF. The CDR3, as DNA: TGTGCCAGCAGTTATCCGGGGGCCATCAATGAGCAGTTCTTC.

Comment on this clonotype: This clone may be a read error of a much larger clone one base away. The rearrangement links TRBV7-6 to TRBJ2-1; D uncertain. The CDR3 consists of 13 residues. Germline V gene lookup returns CDR1 SGHVS and CDR2 FNYEAQ. The CDR3 bases are TGTGCCAGCAGCTTATTTTTGGGCGATGAGCGGTTCTTC. This sequence encodes CASSLFLGDERFF.

This clonotype was observed many times. The chain is built from TRBV29-1 and TRBJ2-4; D gene unclear. From germline, CDR1 is SQVTM and CDR2 ANQGSEA. Trimming pared 4 bases from V and 6 bases from J, leaving 7 bases between. This CDR3 contains 11 residues. The chain's CDR3 is CSVVTTNIQYF. The DNA of the CDR3 is TGCAGCGTTGTTACCACAAACATTCAGTACTTC.

The chain recombines TRBV27 with TRBJ2-3; a weak D match, TRBD2 (6 bases). V shed 3 bases and J shed 6 bases, with 16 bases lying between them. CDR1 and CDR2 from the germline V gene are MNHEY and SMNVEV (reference sequence). This CDR3 has 15 amino acids. This CDR3 reads CASSFRLAVADTQYF. As DNA, the CDR3 is TGTGCCAGCAGTTTTCGGTTAGCGGTGGCGGATACGCAGTATTTT.

This clonotype was counted at least ten times. This sequence joins TRBV6-5 and TRBJ1-3; possible D gene TRBD1, 6 bases. The CDR3 length is 18 residues. Looked up from germline, CDR1 is MNHEY and CDR2 is SVGAGI. Trimming stripped 0 bases from V and 4 bases from J, with 19 bases between. This CDR3 reads CASSYSMGRGAPGNTIYF. For the CDR3, the DNA is TGTGCCAGCAGTTACTCGATGGGACGGGGGGCGCCGGGAAACACCATATATTTT.

This clonotype was observed once. Being one base from a much bigger clone, this may be a read error. The V gene is TRBV25-1, the J gene TRBJ1-6; TRBD1 is a possible D gene (6 bases). Germline lookup yields CDR1 MGHDK and CDR2 SYGVNS. CDR3 length: 15 amino acids. The V gene lost 3 bases and the J gene lost 11 bases, with 17 bases spanning the gap. The CDR3 DNA reads TGTGCCAGCAGTGACCGCACAGGGATCAATCCACCCCTCCACTTT. Translation gives CASSDRTGINPPLHF.

There are a few counts of this clonotype. The chain couples TRBV6-6 to TRBJ2-1; weak D call: TRBD1 (5 bases). The germline V and J ends were trimmed by 5 bases and 6 bases, with 17 bases remaining between them. Germline lookup yields CDR1 MNHNY and CDR2 SVGAGI (reference sequence). The CDR3 totals 15 residues. Written as DNA, the CDR3 is TGTGCCAGCAGTCCGGACATGTCCCGCGCCAATGAGCAGTTCTTC. Amino acid sequence: CASSPDMSRANEQFF.

The sample holds a few counts of this clonotype. The chain links TRBV11-2 to TRBJ2-3; 12 bases align to TRBD2. CDR1 is SGHAT, CDR2 FQNNGV, per germline. The CDR3 length is 19 residues. Trimming took 1 base from V and 3 from J; bases not matched to a gene: 11. The CDR3 DNA sequence: TGTGCCAGCAGCTTAGGCCCTCTAGCGGGGGGGCCAGATACAGATACGCAGTATTTT. Protein: CASSLGPLAGGPDTDTQYF.

This clonotype was recorded at least ten times. The gene calls are TRBV24-1 and TRBJ2-2; no clear D gene. The germline V gene has CDR1 KGHDR and CDR2 SFDVKD. The CDR3 contains 12 residues. The germline V and J ends were trimmed by 9 bases and 6 bases, with 10 bases remaining between them. CDR3: CATSGISGELFF. The CDR3, as DNA: TGTGCCACCTCAGGAATCTCCGGGGAGCTGTTTTTT.

This clonotype appeared a few times. An end of the junction does not agree with germline; a read error may underlie this. The chain recombines TRBV6-5 with TRBJ1-2; no firm D call. The CDR3 sequence is 15 residues long. Germline-derived CDR1 and CDR2 are MNHEY and SVGAGI. The CDR3: CASSYSNPPGYGYTF. The CDR3 DNA sequence: TGTGCCAGTAGTTACTCAAACCCCCCAGGCTATGGCTACACCTTC.

This clonotype came up many times. The chain recombines TRBV5-1 with TRBJ2-7, with D perhaps TRBD1 (5 bases). CDR1 is SGHRS, CDR2 YFSETQ, per germline. The CDR3 contains 13 residues. Deletions cut 6 bases from V and 2 bases from J, with 12 bases between. CDR3 bases: TGCGCCAGCAACCAGGGTCCGGCCTACGAGCAGTACTTC. It specifies CASNQGPAYEQYF.

This clonotype occurred a few times. DNA for the CDR3: TGTGCCAGCAGCCCTTACAGGGGCCCCACAACTAATGAAAAACTGTTTTTT. Residues: CASSPYRGPTTNEKLFF. V is TRBV7-9 and J is TRBJ1-4; 7 bases line up with TRBD1. The CDR3 spans 17 residues. Per germline, CDR1 SEHNR and CDR2 FQNEAQ (reference sequence). Germline trimming cut 5 bases from V and 0 bases from J; bases unmatched to any gene: 9.

This clonotype was seen at least ten times. The rearrangement uses TRBV4-3 and TRBJ2-3; TRBD1 might be the D (5 bases). The germline V gene has CDR1 LGHNA and CDR2 YSLEER. V lost 0 bases and J 0 bases, leaving 10 bases between the germline ends. The CDR3 is 16 residues long. The CDR3 nucleotides are TGCGCCAGCAGCCAAGATACAGGTCCTAGCACAGATACGCAGTATTTT. As protein: CASSQDTGPSTDTQYF.

V is TRBV27 and J is TRBJ2-5; D not certain. Trimming removed 1 base at V and 1 base at J, with 4 bases between. In germline, CDR1 is MNHEY, CDR2 SMNVEV (reference sequence). This CDR3 spans 13 amino acids. The CDR3 reads CASSLWPQETQYF. CDR3 nucleotide sequence: TGTGCCAGCAGTTTATGGCCCCAAGAGACCCAGTACTTC.

This clonotype has a count of ten or more. This CDR3 is CASSTDSYGYTF. The DNA of the CDR3 is TGTGCCAGCAGTACTGACAGCTATGGCTACACCTTC. The J gene is TRBJ1-2, the V gene TRBV6-5; tentatively, D is TRBD1 (5 bases). V lost 5 bases to trimming and J lost 4 bases, with 8 bases between them. The CDR3 is 12 amino acids. Germline CDR1 reads MNHEY; CDR2 reads SVGAGI.

In this sample, this clonotype turned up a few times. The gene calls are TRBV6-2 or TRBV6-3 and TRBJ2-7; D not resolved. In germline, CDR1 is MNHEY, CDR2 SVGEGT. V lost 10 bases, J lost 2 bases, and 9 bases lay in between. The CDR3 is made up of 11 amino acids. The CDR3 nucleotides are TGTGCCACTTCGGTTGCCTACGAGCAGTACTTC. Translated, it gives CATSVAYEQYF.

There are many counts of this clonotype. The chain has TRBV5-8 and TRBJ1-5; D perhaps matches TRBD1 (6 bases). This CDR3 contains 15 residues. V was trimmed by 4 bases and J by 4 bases, leaving 15 bases between them. Germline V gene data show CDR1 as SGHTS and CDR2 as YDEGEE. The CDR3 here is CASSQGTASNQPQHF. The CDR3 coding sequence is TGTGCCAGCAGCCAGGGGACGGCTTCAAATCAGCCCCAGCATTTT.

Comment on this clonotype: A much bigger clone sits one base away, suggesting this may be a read error. In this CDR3 the conserved last residue, phenylalanine or tryptophan, is missing, so a read error is likely. The chain carries TRBV5-1 and TRBJ2-7, with TRBD1 as a possible D gene (7 bases). Looked up from germline, CDR1 is SGHRS and CDR2 is YFSETQ. The CDR3 is 15 residues long. Trimming removed 4 bases at V and 3 bases at J, with 17 bases between. CDR3 region: CASSGGTDWDYEQYL. The CDR3 nucleotides are TGCGCCAGCAGCGGCGGGACAGACTGGGACTACGAGCAGTACCTC.

In this sample, this clonotype turned up many times. The chain couples TRBV9 to TRBJ1-1, with D tentatively TRBD1 (5 bases). Germline lookup yields CDR1 SGDLS and CDR2 YYNGEE. The CDR3 extends over 14 amino acids. Trimming stripped 3 bases from V and 0 bases from J, with 9 bases between. The CDR3 region is CASSGGPLNTEAFF. The CDR3, as DNA: TGTGCCAGCAGCGGGGGACCGTTGAACACTGAAGCTTTCTTT. Full variable domain (remainder filled in from reference TRBV9 and TRBJ1-1): DSGVTQTPKHLITATGQRVTLRCSPRSGDLSVYWYQQSLDQGLQFLIQYYNGEERAKGNILERFSAQQFPDLHSELNLSSLELGDSALYFCASSGGPLNTEAFFGQGTRLTVV.

This clonotype was counted ten times or more. The chain recombines TRBV30 with TRBJ2-7; D is perhaps TRBD1 (6 bases). CDR1 and CDR2 (germline): GTSNPN, SVGIG (reference sequence). The CDR3 is 14 residues long. Deletions cut 0 bases from V and 1 base from J, with 10 bases between. The CDR3 region is CAWSVGQLSYEQYF. DNA for the CDR3: TGTGCCTGGAGTGTAGGACAGCTATCCTACGAGCAGTACTTC.

This clonotype was recorded many times. The chain's CDR3 is CASSQDLGSTDTQYF. CDR3 sequence (DNA): TGCGCCAGCAGCCAAGATTTGGGTAGCACAGATACGCAGTATTTT. The chain uses TRBV4-1 and TRBJ2-3; D remains ambiguous. This CDR3 is 15 amino acids long. V was clipped by 0 bases and J by 0 bases, with 7 bases between them. Germline CDR1 is MGHRA and CDR2 is YSYEKL.

DNA of the CDR3: TGTGCCAGCAGTCTGGGGGTGGTTTCACCCCTCCACTTT. It translates to CASSLGVVSPLHF. This rearrangement joins TRBV6-5 to TRBJ1-6; weak D call: TRBD1 (5 bases). CDR3 length: 13 amino acids. The V end was cut by 5 bases, the J end by 9 bases, with 11 bases between. The germline CDR1 and CDR2 sequences are MNHEY and SVGAGI.

This clonotype was seen a single time. The conserved phenylalanine or tryptophan normally closing the CDR3 is absent here, so this likely arose from a read error. J is TRBJ2-5 and V is TRBV11-2; D is uncertain. V lost 4 bases and J 5 bases, leaving 5 bases between the germline ends. This CDR3 comprises 11 residues. Germline V CDR1 and CDR2: SGHAT, FQNNGV. In nucleotides, the CDR3 is TGTGCCAGCAGCTCGCGGGAGACCCAGTACATC. It encodes CASSSRETQYI.

This clonotype has just a few counts. The rearrangement joins TRBV29-1 to TRBJ2-1, with TRBD2 matching over 8 bases. With V trimmed by 6 bases and J by 0 bases, 10 bases remained unmatched. Germline V CDR1 and CDR2: SQVTM, ANQGSEA. The CDR3 length is 16 residues. DNA of the CDR3: TGCAGCGTACCCCTGACTAGCGAAAGCTCCTACAATGAGCAGTTCTTC. This codes for CSVPLTSESSYNEQFF.

Only a few counts were recorded for this clonotype. The junction departs from germline at one end; a sequencing error may be responsible. CDR3 amino acids: CASGLGNGQFF. The CDR3 DNA reads TGTGCCAGCGGACTTGGGAATGGGCAGTTCTTC. The chain recombines TRBV12-3 or TRBV12-4 with TRBJ2-1; D may be TRBD2 (5 bases). This CDR3 region has 11 residues.

This clonotype was picked up a small number of times. This may come from a read error, since a much larger clone is one base off. The V gene is TRBV7-9, the J gene TRBJ2-3; D might be TRBD2 (5 bases). V lost 4 bases and J lost 4, with 12 bases in between. The CDR3 runs 14 residues. The germline V gene has CDR1 SEHNR and CDR2 FQNEAQ (reference sequence). The CDR3 region is CASSSPPAADTQYF. The CDR3 region has the DNA TGTGCCAGCAGCTCGCCGCCAGCGGCAGATACGCAGTATTTT.

Of note for this clonotype: No conserved phenylalanine or tryptophan is present at the end of the CDR3, so a read error is the likely explanation. The chain carries TRBV27 and TRBJ2-7; unclear D gene. Deletions cut 4 bases from V and 2 bases from J, with 12 bases between. The CDR3 extends over 14 amino acids. Germline CDR1 and CDR2: MNHEY and SMNVEV (reference sequence). The chain's CDR3 is CASSWKELAYEQYL. CDR3 DNA: TGTGCCAGCAGTTGGAAAGAGCTAGCCTACGAGCAGTACCTC.

The table lists this clonotype with a few counts. The rearrangement uses TRBV2 and TRBJ2-3; possibly TRBD1 or TRBD2 for D (5 bases each). V was cut by 2 bases and J by 0 bases, with 12 bases left in between. The CDR3 spans 16 residues. Germline V gives CDR1 SNHLY, CDR2 FYNNEI. The CDR3 nucleotides are TGTGCCAGCAGTGAAAGGGCAGGGAGAAGCACAGATACGCAGTATTTT. This sequence encodes CASSERAGRSTDTQYF.